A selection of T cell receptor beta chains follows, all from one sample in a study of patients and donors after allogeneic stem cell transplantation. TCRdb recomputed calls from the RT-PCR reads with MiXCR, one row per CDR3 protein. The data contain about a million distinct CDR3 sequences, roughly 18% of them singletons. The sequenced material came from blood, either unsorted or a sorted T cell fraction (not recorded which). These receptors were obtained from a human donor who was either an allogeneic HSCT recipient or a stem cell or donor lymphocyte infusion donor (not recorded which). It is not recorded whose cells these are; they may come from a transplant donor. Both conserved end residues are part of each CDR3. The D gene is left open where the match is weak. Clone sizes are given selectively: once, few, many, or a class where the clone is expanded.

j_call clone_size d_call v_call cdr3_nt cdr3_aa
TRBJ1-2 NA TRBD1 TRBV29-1 TGCAGCGTTGTTGACAGGGACGCTGGCTACACCTTC CSVVDRDAGYTF
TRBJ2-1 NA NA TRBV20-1 TGCAGTGCCGTGGACTACTACAATGAGCAGTTCTTC CSAVDYYNEQFF
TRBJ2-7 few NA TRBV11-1 TGTGCCAGCAGCTTTACCGGGACACTCTACGAGCAGTACTTC CASSFTGTLYEQYF
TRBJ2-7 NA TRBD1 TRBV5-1 TGCGCCAGCAGCATTGGGACAGGGGATCGCCGAGAGCAGTACTTC CASSIGTGDRREQYF
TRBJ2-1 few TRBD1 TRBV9 TGTGCCAGCACGCCAGGGACAGGGAATGAGCAGTTCTTC CASTPGTGNEQFF
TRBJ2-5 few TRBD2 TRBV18 TGTGCCAGCTCACCACGGACTAGCGGGATAAAGACCCAGTACTTC CASSPRTSGIKTQYF
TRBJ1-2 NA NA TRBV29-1 TGCAGCGTTGAGGTACGACCGACCCGTGGCTACACCTTC CSVEVRPTRGYTF
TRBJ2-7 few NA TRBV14 TGTGCCAGCAGCCCTAAAAGAGGCGAGCAGTACTTC CASSPKRGEQYF
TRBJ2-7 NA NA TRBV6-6 TGTGCCAGCACAGAGGGGAACCCCAACGAGCAGTACTTC CASTEGNPNEQYF
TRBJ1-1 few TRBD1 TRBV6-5 TGTGCCAGCAGTTACCACCGGACAGGCTTGAACACTGAAGCTTTCTTT CASSYHRTGLNTEAFF
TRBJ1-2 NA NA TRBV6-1 TGTGCCAGCAGGAGGGGCGGGGGAGACTATGGCTACACCTTC CASRRGGGDYGYTF
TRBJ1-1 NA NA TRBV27 TGTGCCAGCATGACCGGAGGGGAAGCTTTCTTT CASMTGGEAFF
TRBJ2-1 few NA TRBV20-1 TGCAGTGCTAGAGATCCCGGACAGAGCTCCTACAATGAGCAGTTCTTC CSARDPGQSSYNEQFF
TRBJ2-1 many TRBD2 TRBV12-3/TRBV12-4 TGTGCCAGCAGTTCCGGCCGGACTAGCGGGAGCAATGAGCAGTTCTTC CASSSGRTSGSNEQFF
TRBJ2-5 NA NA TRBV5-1 TGCGCCAGCAGCTTAAACGCAGGTCAAGAGACCCAGTACTTC CASSLNAGQETQYF
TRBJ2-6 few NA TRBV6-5 TGTGCCAGCAGTTTCCGGGGGGCCAACGTCCTGACTTTC CASSFRGANVLTF
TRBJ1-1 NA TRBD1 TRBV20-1 TGCAGTGCTAGAGAGGGGACAGGGGTCACTGAAGCTTTCTTT CSAREGTGVTEAFF
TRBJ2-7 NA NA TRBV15 TGTGCCACCAGCAGAGATCGGTTTACCGAGCAGTACTTC CATSRDRFTEQYF
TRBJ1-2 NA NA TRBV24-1 TGTGCCACCAGTCCCCTCACTAGATTCGGAGGCTACACCTTC CATSPLTRFGGYTF
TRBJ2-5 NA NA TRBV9 TGTGCCAGCAGCGCCGGTTTGTGGGAAGAGACCCAGTACTTC CASSAGLWEETQYF
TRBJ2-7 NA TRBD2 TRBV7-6 TGTGCCAGCAGCTTAGCGCGGACTAGCGCCTTCATCGAGCAGTACTTC CASSLARTSAFIEQYF
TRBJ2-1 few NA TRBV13 TGTGCCAGCAGCCACCGGACTGGCGAAGATGAGCAGTTCTTC CASSHRTGEDEQFF
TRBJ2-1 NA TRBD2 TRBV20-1 TGCAGTGCTACTCCTCGGGGGGGACTTTACAATGAGCAGTTCTTC CSATPRGGLYNEQFF
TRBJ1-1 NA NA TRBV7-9 TGTGCCAGCAGCCCCCGGATGGGGGCTTTCTTT CASSPRMGAFF
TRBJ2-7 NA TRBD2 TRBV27 TGTGCCAGCAGCCGGGGGGGGCTAGCGGAGACTCTCTACGAGCAGTACTTC CASSRGGLAETLYEQYF
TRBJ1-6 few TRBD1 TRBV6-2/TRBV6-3 TGTGCCAGCAGCCGACAGGGCGGCGGTTCACCCCTCCACTTT CASSRQGGGSPLHF
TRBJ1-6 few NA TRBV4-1 TGCGCCAGCAGCCAAGACCCGTGGGGGAGCTCCTATAATTCACCCCTCCACTTT CASSQDPWGSSYNSPLHF
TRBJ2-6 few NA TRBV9 TGTGCCAGCAGCGTAGGACTCTCTGGGGCCAACGTCCTGACTTTC CASSVGLSGANVLTF
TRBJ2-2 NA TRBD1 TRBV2 TGTGCCAGCAGCGCGGGACAGGGGGCGTCCGGGGAGCTGTTTTTT CASSAGQGASGELFF
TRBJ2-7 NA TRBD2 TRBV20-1 TGCAGTGCTAGTCGGACGGGAGGGCCATCTGAGTTCTACGAGCAGTACTTC CSASRTGGPSEFYEQYF
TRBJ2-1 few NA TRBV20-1 TGCAGTGCTAGAGCGGCGGGGACGCCTTACAATGAGCAGTTCTTC CSARAAGTPYNEQFF
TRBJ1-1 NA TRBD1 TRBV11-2 TGTGCCAGCAGGGGTTCAAAGGGCGGACAGGGGACTGAAGCTTTCTTT CASRGSKGGQGTEAFF
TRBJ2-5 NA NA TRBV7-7 TGTGCCAGCAGCCCCCTTAGGCTAGGGGACGAGACCCAGTACTTC CASSPLRLGDETQYF
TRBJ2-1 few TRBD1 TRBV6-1 TGTGCCAGCAGCCGCCGGGACAGGGCCGTCGATGAGCAGTTCTTC CASSRRDRAVDEQFF
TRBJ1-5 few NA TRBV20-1 TGCAGTGCCCGGCGCGGGACGGCGCCTTATAGCAATCAGCCCCAGCATTTT CSARRGTAPYSNQPQHF
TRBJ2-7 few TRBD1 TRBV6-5 TGTGCCAGCAGTTTCCGACAGGGAACGGCCTACGAGCAGTACTTC CASSFRQGTAYEQYF
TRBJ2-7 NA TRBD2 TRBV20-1 TGCAGTGCCCCCGGACTAGCGGGAATCCACGAGCAGTACTTC CSAPGLAGIHEQYF
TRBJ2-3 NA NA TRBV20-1 TGCAGTGCTAGATCTGGGGGGGCACCCACAGATACGCAGTATTTT CSARSGGAPTDTQYF
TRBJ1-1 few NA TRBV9 TGTGCCAGCAGCGTCCGGGGGTTGGTCACTGAAGCTTTCTTT CASSVRGLVTEAFF
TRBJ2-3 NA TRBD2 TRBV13 TGTGCCAGCAGCCCCGGCTGGACTAGCGGGGGTAGAGTACCAGATACGCAGTATTTT CASSPGWTSGGRVPDTQYF
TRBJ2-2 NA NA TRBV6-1 TGTGCCAGCAGCAAACAGGTGGACGGGGAGCTGTTTTTT CASSKQVDGELFF
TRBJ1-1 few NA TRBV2 TGTGCCAGCAGTACTATAGGGAACACTGAAGCTTTCTTT CASSTIGNTEAFF
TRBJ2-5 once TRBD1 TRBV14 TGTGCCAGCAGCACCAGGACAGGGTGGGAGACCCAGTACTTC CASSTRTGWETQYF
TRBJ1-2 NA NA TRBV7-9 TGTGCCAGCAGCTTAGGAGGGAACGACTACACCTTC CASSLGGNDYTF
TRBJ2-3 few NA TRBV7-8 TGTGCCAGCAGCTTAGCGAGGCCGGATACGCAGTATTTT CASSLARPDTQYF
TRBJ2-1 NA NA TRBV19 TGTGCCAGTAGTGCCCAGTACTGGGAGCAGTTCTTC CASSAQYWEQFF
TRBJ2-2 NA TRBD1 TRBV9 TGTGCCAGCAGCTCTCGGACAGGGGGCCGAAGCAACACCGGGGAGCTGTTTTTT CASSSRTGGRSNTGELFF
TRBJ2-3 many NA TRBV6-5 TGTGCCAGCAGTTTCAGGGTTACCGGAGATACGCAGTATTTT CASSFRVTGDTQYF
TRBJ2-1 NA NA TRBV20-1 TGCAGTGCCAACCGGGACTCGATAGACAATGAGCAGTTCTTC CSANRDSIDNEQFF
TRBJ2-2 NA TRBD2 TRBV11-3 TGTGCCAGCAGCACCAGGCTAGCGGGAGGGCCACGGGAGCTGTTTTTT CASSTRLAGGPRELFF
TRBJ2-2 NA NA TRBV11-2 TGTGCCAGCAGCTTAGGTGTCAGGGAGATGGCTCACACCGGGGAGCTGTTTTTT CASSLGVREMAHTGELFF
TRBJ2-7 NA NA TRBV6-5 TGTGCCAGCAGATACCCGTCCAGCGGAGGCTACGAGCAGTACTTC CASRYPSSGGYEQYF
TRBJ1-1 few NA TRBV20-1 TGCAGTGCTACATATCCAGGGGCCCTAACTGAAGCTTTCTTT CSATYPGALTEAFF
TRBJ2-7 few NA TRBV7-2 TGTGCCAGCAGCCCTAGAGTATACGGAACCTACGAGCAGTACTTC CASSPRVYGTYEQYF
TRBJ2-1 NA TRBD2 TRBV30 TGTGCCTGGAGGAAGGGACTACCTAACTACAATGAGCAGTTCTTC CAWRKGLPNYNEQFF
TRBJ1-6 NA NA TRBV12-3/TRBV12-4 TGTGCCAGCAGTTTAGGGGGCTGGTCACCCCTCCACTTT CASSLGGWSPLHF
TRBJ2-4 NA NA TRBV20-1 TGCAGTGCTAGAGATTCGTTCTGGGACGGGAACCGTCACTTC CSARDSFWDGNRHF
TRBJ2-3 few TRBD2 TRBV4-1 TGCGCCAGCAGCCAAGCTTCACCGGGACTAGTGATCGCGCAGTATTTT CASSQASPGLVIAQYF
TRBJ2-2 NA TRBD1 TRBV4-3 TGCGCCAGCAGCCAAGATAGGGGTGGGACAGGGACCCCGCGCACCGGGGAGCTGTTTTTT CASSQDRGGTGTPRTGELFF